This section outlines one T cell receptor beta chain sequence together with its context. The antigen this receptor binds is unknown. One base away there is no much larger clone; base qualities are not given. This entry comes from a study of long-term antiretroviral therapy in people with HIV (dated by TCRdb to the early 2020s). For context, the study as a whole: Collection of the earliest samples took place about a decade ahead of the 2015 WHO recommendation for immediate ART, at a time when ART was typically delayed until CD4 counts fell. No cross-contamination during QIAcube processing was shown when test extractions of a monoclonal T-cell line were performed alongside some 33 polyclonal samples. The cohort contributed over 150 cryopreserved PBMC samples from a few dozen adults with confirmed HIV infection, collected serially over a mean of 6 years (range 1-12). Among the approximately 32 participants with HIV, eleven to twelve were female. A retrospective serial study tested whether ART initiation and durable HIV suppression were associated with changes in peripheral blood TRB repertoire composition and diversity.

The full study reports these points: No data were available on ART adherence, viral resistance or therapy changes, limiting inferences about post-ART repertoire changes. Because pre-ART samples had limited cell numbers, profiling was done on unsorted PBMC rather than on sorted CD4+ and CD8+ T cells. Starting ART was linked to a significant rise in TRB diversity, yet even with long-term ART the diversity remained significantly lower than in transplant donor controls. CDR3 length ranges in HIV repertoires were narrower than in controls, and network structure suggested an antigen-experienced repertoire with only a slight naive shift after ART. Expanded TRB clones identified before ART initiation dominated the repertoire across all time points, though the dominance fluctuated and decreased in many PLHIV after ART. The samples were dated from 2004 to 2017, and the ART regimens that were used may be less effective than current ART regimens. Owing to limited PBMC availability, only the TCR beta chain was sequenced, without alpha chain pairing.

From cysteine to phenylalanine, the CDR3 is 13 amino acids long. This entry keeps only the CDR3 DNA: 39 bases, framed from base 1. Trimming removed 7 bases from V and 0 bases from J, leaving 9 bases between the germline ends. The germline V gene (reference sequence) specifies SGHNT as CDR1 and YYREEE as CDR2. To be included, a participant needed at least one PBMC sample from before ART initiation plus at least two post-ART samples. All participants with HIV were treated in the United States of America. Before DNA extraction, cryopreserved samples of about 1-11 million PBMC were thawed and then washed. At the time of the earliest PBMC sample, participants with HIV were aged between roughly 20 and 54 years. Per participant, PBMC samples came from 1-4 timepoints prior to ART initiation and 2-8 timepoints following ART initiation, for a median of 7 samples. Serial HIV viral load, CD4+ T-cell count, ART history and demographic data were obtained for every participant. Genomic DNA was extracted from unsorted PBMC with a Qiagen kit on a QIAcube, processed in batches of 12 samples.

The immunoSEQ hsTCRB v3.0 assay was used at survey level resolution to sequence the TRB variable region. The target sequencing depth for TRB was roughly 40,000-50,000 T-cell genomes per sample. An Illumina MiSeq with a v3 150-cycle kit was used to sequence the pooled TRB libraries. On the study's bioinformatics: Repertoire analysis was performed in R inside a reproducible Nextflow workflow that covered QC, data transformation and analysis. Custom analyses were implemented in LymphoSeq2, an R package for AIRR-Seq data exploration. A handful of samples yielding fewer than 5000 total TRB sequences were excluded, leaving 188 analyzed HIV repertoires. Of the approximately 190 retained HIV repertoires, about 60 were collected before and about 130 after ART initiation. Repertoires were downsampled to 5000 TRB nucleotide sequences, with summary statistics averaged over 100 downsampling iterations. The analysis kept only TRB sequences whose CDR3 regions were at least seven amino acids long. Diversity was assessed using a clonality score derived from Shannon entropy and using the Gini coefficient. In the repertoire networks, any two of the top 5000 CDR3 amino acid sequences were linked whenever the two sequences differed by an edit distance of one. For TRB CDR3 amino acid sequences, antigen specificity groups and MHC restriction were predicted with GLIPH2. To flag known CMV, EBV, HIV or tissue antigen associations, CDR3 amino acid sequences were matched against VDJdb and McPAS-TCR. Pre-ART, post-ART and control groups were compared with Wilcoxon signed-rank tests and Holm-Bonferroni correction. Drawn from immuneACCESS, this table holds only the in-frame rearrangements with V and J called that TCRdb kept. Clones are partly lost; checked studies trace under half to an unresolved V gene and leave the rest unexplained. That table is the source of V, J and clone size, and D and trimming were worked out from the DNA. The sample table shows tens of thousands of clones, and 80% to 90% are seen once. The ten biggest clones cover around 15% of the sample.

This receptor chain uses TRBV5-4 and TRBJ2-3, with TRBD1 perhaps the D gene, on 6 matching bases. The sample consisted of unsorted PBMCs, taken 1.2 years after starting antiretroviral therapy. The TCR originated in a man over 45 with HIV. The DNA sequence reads TGTGCCAGCTCCGACAGGAGCACAGATACGCAGTATTTT. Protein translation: CASSDRSTDTQYF.